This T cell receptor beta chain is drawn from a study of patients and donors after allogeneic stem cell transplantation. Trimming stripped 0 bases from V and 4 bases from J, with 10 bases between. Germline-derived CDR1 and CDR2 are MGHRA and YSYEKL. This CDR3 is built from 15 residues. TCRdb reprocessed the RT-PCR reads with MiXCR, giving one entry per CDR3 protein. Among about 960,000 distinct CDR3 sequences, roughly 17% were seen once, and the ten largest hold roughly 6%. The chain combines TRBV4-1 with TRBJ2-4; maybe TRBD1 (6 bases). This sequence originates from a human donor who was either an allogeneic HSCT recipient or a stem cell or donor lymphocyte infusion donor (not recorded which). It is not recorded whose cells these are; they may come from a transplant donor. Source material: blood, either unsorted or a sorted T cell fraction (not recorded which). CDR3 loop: CASSQDLTGKNIQYF. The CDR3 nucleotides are TGCGCCAGCAGCCAAGACCTGACAGGAAAAAACATTCAGTACTTC.